This T cell receptor beta chain originates from a study of blood T cell repertoires in COVID-19. Study background: Samples of COVID-19 (acute and convalescent) were obtained from the United States, Italy and Spain. Sources were T cells, B-cell-depleted T cells, or PBMCs; the material itself was cDNA or gDNA.

This CDR3 region has 14 residues. CDR1 SSHAT and CDR2 FNYEAQ come from the germline V gene (reference sequence). Using immunoSEQ multiplex PCR, the repertoire was profiled, and TCRdb retains in-frame clones only, with some absent. The sample records roughly 53,000 clones, 60% to 85% being singletons. This clone was found a few times. At one of its ends the junction is not consistent with the germline gene, which may arise from a read error. Sequenced sample: peripheral blood. The chain uses TRBV7-7 and TRBJ2-2, with 7 positions matching TRBD1. The clonotype was recovered from a man aged 50 to 60 with active or convalescent COVID-19. Here the CDR3 reads CASSATGLTGELFF. In DNA, the CDR3 is TGTGCTAGCAGCGCGACAGGGCTGACCGGGGAGCTGTTTTTT.